Listed here are 20 T cell receptor beta chains from one sample, sequenced in a study of T cells in Graves' hyperthyroidism and ophthalmopathy. It was RNA transcripts that yielded the amplified TCR beta CDR3 regions. The TCR CDR3 was amplified in a first-round RT-PCR using the HTBI primer set. TCRdb independently ran MiXCR on the multiplex PCR reads; one entry per CDR3 protein. The table records 530,000 or so distinct CDR3 sequences, about 43% of them present only once. The sequenced sample was peripheral blood or thyroid tissue (not recorded which). Source of these receptors: a woman between 18 and 29 years old with Graves' hyperthyroidism.

This clonotype was detected only a few times. The rearrangement joins TRBV20-1 to TRBJ2-7, with 12 nucleotides matching TRBD2. This CDR3 has 17 residues. The germline V gene encodes CDR1 DFQATT and CDR2 SNEGSKA (reference sequence). The J segment lost 0 bases and the V segment lost 6 bases, leaving 12 bases of the junction unmatched. CDR3 nucleotides: TGCAGTGCCGCGACTAGCGGGAGTCTTTCAAGCTCCTACGAGCAGTACTTC. Its translation is CSAATSGSLSSSYEQYF.

V usage is TRBV6-5 and J usage is TRBJ1-4; D possibly corresponds to TRBD1 (6 bases). V was shortened by 6 bases and J by 7 bases, with 12 bases between the two germline ends. The CDR3 runs to 13 residues. The germline V gene encodes CDR1 MNHEY and CDR2 SVGAGI. Here the CDR3 DNA reads TGTGCCAGCAGCTTACGACAGGCTGAAAAACTGTTTTTT. Its protein product is CASSLRQAEKLFF.

This clonotype has ten or more counts. The chain is built from TRBV10-3 and TRBJ2-2; 9 nucleotides line up with TRBD2. The germline gives CDR1 ENHRY, CDR2 SYGVKD. Trimming at V came to 4 bases and at J to 6 bases, leaving 6 bases not matched to a gene. The CDR3 has 15 amino acids. This CDR3 reads CAISVAAGGPGELFF. The CDR3 coding sequence is TGTGCCATCAGTGTTGCGGCGGGAGGGCCCGGGGAGCTGTTTTTT.

Notes on this clonotype: The junction differs from germline at one of its ends, possibly a read error. This chain's CDR3 is CDSSSYTGGRETQYF. The CDR3 DNA follows: TGTGACAGCAGCTCGTACACAGGGGGTCGAGAGACCCAGTACTTC. The rearrangement uses TRBV11-3 and TRBJ2-5; the match to TRBD1 covers 8 bases. Germline loops: CDR1 SGHNT, CDR2 YENEEA. CDR3 length: 15 residues.

As regards this clonotype: One end of the junction is discordant with germline, which a read error may explain. The rearrangement uses TRBV6-5 and TRBJ1-5; D is perhaps TRBD1 (5 bases). Germline V gene data show CDR1 as MNHEY and CDR2 as SVGAGI. The CDR3 loop spans 14 amino acids. The CDR3 region has the DNA TGTGCCAGCAAACGGGGGAAGGTGGACACCGGGGAGCTGTTT. This encodes CASKRGKVDTGELF.

V usage is TRBV7-2 and J usage is TRBJ2-7; perhaps TRBD2 as D (7 bases). CDR3 length: 17 amino acids. Germline CDR1 reads SGHTA; CDR2 reads FQGNSA. V was trimmed by 2 bases and J by 3 bases, leaving 20 bases between them. CDR3 in amino acids: CASSLNGGPATFYEQYF. CDR3 DNA sequence: TGTGCCAGCAGCTTAAACGGGGGGCCGGCGACTTTCTACGAGCAGTACTTC. The variable domain in full, completed from reference TRBV7-2 and TRBJ2-7, reads GAGVSQSPSNKVTEKGKDVELRCDPISGHTALYWYRQSLGQGLEFLIYFQGNSAPDKSGLPSDRFSAERTGGSVSTLTIQRTQQEDSAVYLCASSLNGGPATFYEQYFGPGTRLTVT.

This rearrangement joins TRBV2 to TRBJ1-2; D gene ambiguous. Germline values: CDR1 SNHLY, CDR2 FYNNEI. V was clipped by 3 bases and J by 5 bases, with 16 bases between them. This CDR3 has 15 amino acids. As DNA, the CDR3 is TGTGCCAGCAGTGACCCTAGCGGGAATGTATATGGCTACACCTTC. Translation gives CASSDPSGNVYGYTF.

The chain has TRBV29-1 and TRBJ2-5; possibly TRBD1 or TRBD2 for D (5 bases each). The CDR3 is made up of 9 amino acids. Germline values: CDR1 SQVTM, CDR2 ANQGSEA. V dropped 4 bases and J dropped 11 bases, with 8 bases sitting between them. The CDR3 loop is CSVVGTQYF. The CDR3 DNA follows: TGCAGCGTTGTGGGGACGCAGTACTTC.

The J gene is TRBJ2-5, the V gene TRBV11-2; 8 bases agree with TRBD2. The end of the DNA fits TRBJ2-7 better, so the J call may be wrong. CDR3 length: 16 amino acids. Germline CDR1 and CDR2: SGHAT and FQNNGV. The CDR3 DNA reads TGTGCCAGCAGCTCGCGGGGGGCGGGATCAGGTTACGAGCAGTACTTC. Amino acids: CASSSRGAGSGYEQYF.

This clonotype was recorded at least ten times. The rearrangement links TRBV12-3 or TRBV12-4 to TRBJ1-3; D call uncertain. The CDR3 consists of 14 residues. The ends were cut back, 6 bases at V and 0 bases at J, with 9 bases in the middle. CDR3 coding DNA: TGTGCCAGCAGGTCCGACACCTCTGGAAACACCATATATTTT. This sequence encodes CASRSDTSGNTIYF.

To note about this clonotype: One end of the junction varies from germline; a read error may be responsible. This sequence joins TRBV2 and TRBJ1-4; D possibly corresponds to TRBD1 (5 bases). CDR3 size: 9 residues. The germline CDR1 and CDR2 sequences are SNHLY and FYNNEI. CDR3 loop: CASSEGGVW. In nucleotides, the CDR3 is TGTGCCAGCAGTGAAGGAGGGGTGTGG.

This clonotype was recorded at least ten times. J is TRBJ1-3 and V is TRBV5-1; perhaps TRBD1 as D (6 bases). The CDR3 runs to 14 residues. Trimming cost V 3 bases and J 2 bases, with 9 bases left between them. Germline V CDR1 and CDR2: SGHRS, YFSETQ. CDR3 DNA: TGCGCCAGCAGCTCAACAGGGCCTGGAAACACCATATATTTT. This encodes CASSSTGPGNTIYF.

At least ten counts were recorded for this clonotype. The chain uses TRBV18 and TRBJ1-2; 8 bases are shared with TRBD1. The CDR3 has 16 amino acids. V lost 3 bases to trimming and J lost 5 bases; unmatched junction nucleotides: 11. Germline V lookup: CDR1 KGHSH, CDR2 LQKENI. CDR3 coding DNA: TGTGCCAGCTCACCTGACAGAACAGGGGGAAGTTATGGCTACACCTTC. It specifies CASSPDRTGGSYGYTF.

This clonotype was observed many times. This chain uses TRBV7-3 with TRBJ2-2; the D gene is possibly TRBD2 (5 bases). V was clipped by 5 bases and J by 6 bases, with 10 bases between them. This CDR3 spans 13 amino acids. The germline V gene encodes CDR1 SGHTA and CDR2 FQGTGA. CDR3: CASSRDSAGELFF. CDR3 sequence (DNA): TGTGCCAGCAGCCGGGATTCCGCCGGGGAGCTGTTTTTT.

In its sample, this clonotype was seen many times. This chain joins TRBV11-3 and TRBJ2-2; no definite D call. This CDR3 region has 13 residues. Trimming removed 5 bases from V and 9 bases from J, with 13 bases in between. CDR1 is SGHNT, CDR2 YENEEA, per germline. CDR3 region: CASSPGRWRELFF. The DNA for the CDR3 is TGTGCCAGCAGCCCAGGACGGTGGCGGGAGCTGTTTTTT.

This chain links TRBV15 with TRBJ1-6; no clear D gene. Trimming removed 3 bases at V and 7 bases at J, with 31 bases between. This CDR3 has 21 residues. Per germline, CDR1 LNHNV and CDR2 YYDKDF (reference sequence). In nucleotides, the CDR3 is TGTGCCACCAGCAGTTCCCCCACGGGTCAATACCTACTTCGAGCAAATTCACCCCTCCACTTT. Protein: CATSSSPTGQYLLRANSPLHF.

The chain links TRBV19 to TRBJ2-7; TRBD1 matches 7 bases. This CDR3 has 13 amino acids. V shed 6 bases and J 7 bases; nucleotides not matched to a gene: 9. The germline CDR1 and CDR2 sequences are LNHDA and SQIVND (reference sequence). CDR3 residues: CASRDRRSREQYF. CDR3 DNA sequence: TGTGCCAGTAGGGACAGGCGCTCTCGGGAGCAGTACTTC.

This clonotype was recorded at least ten times. The chain is built from TRBV28 and TRBJ1-2, with D possibly matching TRBD1 (5 bases). Germline V CDR1 and CDR2: MDHEN, SYDVKM. The CDR3 extends over 15 amino acids. V gave up 3 bases and J gave up 0 bases, with 11 bases separating them. Here the CDR3 DNA reads TGTGCCAGCAGTTTCGGGGGGAGAACTAACTATGGCTACACCTTC. Residues: CASSFGGRTNYGYTF.

Comment on this clonotype: It may be a read error: a sequence one base away is much more abundant. The chain has TRBV28 and TRBJ1-5; 7 bases match TRBD1. CDR1 and CDR2 (germline): MDHEN, SYDVKM. This CDR3 contains 18 residues. Written as DNA, the CDR3 is TGTGCCAGCAGTTTATCCCGGACAGGAGGCTGGTCTAATCAGCCCCCGCATTTT. Translated, it gives CASSLSRTGGWSNQPPHF.

This clonotype was detected only once. The chain carries TRBV2 and TRBJ1-2; 8 positions agree with TRBD1. Germline V CDR1 and CDR2: SNHLY, FYNNEI. With 2 bases clipped from V and 9 bases from J, the junction kept 2 bases outside the gene matches. The CDR3 sequence is 12 residues long. CDR3 protein: CASSERTGSYTF. The CDR3 region has the DNA TGTGCCAGCAGTGAAAGGACAGGGAGCTACACCTTC.